Listed below are T cell receptor beta chains from one sample, sequenced in a study of identical twins. TCRdb itself ran the 5' RACE reads through MiXCR, one entry per CDR3 protein. The sample has hundreds of thousands of distinct CDR3 sequences, roughly 7% seen once. These same records also appear under a second study, on yellow fever vaccine responses in identical twins.

Sequenced material: memory (CD45RO+) T cells sorted from blood. These receptor sequences come from a woman aged 18-29 years in good health. CDR3s include the opening cysteine and the closing phenylalanine or tryptophan. Each record gives: J gene, V gene, CDR3 length, CDR3 protein.

J gene: TRBJ1-5; V gene: TRBV12-3/TRBV12-4; CDR3 length: 15; CDR3 protein: CASSLALHSNQPQHF
J gene: TRBJ2-3; V gene: TRBV7-9; CDR3 length: 15; CDR3 protein: CASSLLAGGQDTQYF
J gene: TRBJ1-6; V gene: TRBV5-1; CDR3 length: 15; CDR3 protein: CASRHNSGFNSPLHF
J gene: TRBJ2-1; V gene: TRBV5-6; CDR3 length: 16; CDR3 protein: CASSLGTGGVPDEQFF
J gene: TRBJ2-5; V gene: TRBV14; CDR3 length: 12; CDR3 protein: CASSQQVETQYF
J gene: TRBJ1-2; V gene: TRBV9; CDR3 length: 16; CDR3 protein: CASSSTGPNSIYGYTF
J gene: TRBJ2-1; V gene: TRBV3-1; CDR3 length: 11; CDR3 protein: CASSHLNEQFF
J gene: TRBJ2-5; V gene: TRBV5-1; CDR3 length: 14; CDR3 protein: CASSLQGVQETQYF
J gene: TRBJ1-6; V gene: TRBV12-3/TRBV12-4; CDR3 length: 13; CDR3 protein: CASGPSYNSPLHF
J gene: TRBJ2-3; V gene: TRBV29-1; CDR3 length: 11; CDR3 protein: CSWGGTDTQYF
J gene: TRBJ2-5; V gene: TRBV14; CDR3 length: 13; CDR3 protein: CASSQAIGETQYF
J gene: TRBJ1-5; V gene: TRBV2; CDR3 length: 13; CDR3 protein: CASTADSNQPQHF
J gene: TRBJ2-5; V gene: TRBV3-1; CDR3 length: 20; CDR3 protein: CASSQVLGGGALFGEETQYF
J gene: TRBJ2-5; V gene: TRBV5-5; CDR3 length: 13; CDR3 protein: CASSFFRQETQYF
J gene: TRBJ1-4; V gene: TRBV4-1; CDR3 length: 15; CDR3 protein: CASSQDDLGGAKLFF
J gene: TRBJ2-1; V gene: TRBV12-3/TRBV12-4; CDR3 length: 17; CDR3 protein: CASSTAGSGRAYNEQFF
J gene: TRBJ1-1; V gene: TRBV2; CDR3 length: 14; CDR3 protein: CASSEQGTGTEAFF
J gene: TRBJ2-2; V gene: TRBV5-5; CDR3 length: 15; CDR3 protein: CASSSRIAGSGELFF
J gene: TRBJ1-6; V gene: TRBV6-5; CDR3 length: 15; CDR3 protein: CASSYGREGSSPLHF
J gene: TRBJ1-2; V gene: TRBV7-2; CDR3 length: 12; CDR3 protein: CASGGGSYGYTF
J gene: TRBJ2-5; V gene: TRBV21-1; CDR3 length: 15; CDR3 protein: CASSGRTVLQETQYF
J gene: TRBJ2-3; V gene: TRBV5-1; CDR3 length: 14; CDR3 protein: CASSEGQGLDTQYF
J gene: TRBJ2-3; V gene: TRBV24-1; CDR3 length: 14; CDR3 protein: CATGGGDGTDTQYF
J gene: TRBJ2-2; V gene: TRBV19; CDR3 length: 13; CDR3 protein: CASGTTNTGELFF
J gene: TRBJ2-2; V gene: TRBV29-1; CDR3 length: 15; CDR3 protein: CSVAGGGSYTGELFF
J gene: TRBJ1-4; V gene: TRBV11-2; CDR3 length: 14; CDR3 protein: CASSPSLGSEKLFF
J gene: TRBJ2-5; V gene: TRBV20-1; CDR3 length: 14; CDR3 protein: CSAGRAGSMETQYF
J gene: TRBJ1-2; V gene: TRBV4-1; CDR3 length: 14; CDR3 protein: CASSLEEGTGGYTF
J gene: TRBJ2-2; V gene: TRBV12-3/TRBV12-4; CDR3 length: 16; CDR3 protein: CASTQQAGGYTGELFF
J gene: TRBJ2-2; V gene: TRBV20-1; CDR3 length: 13; CDR3 protein: CSAREVITGELFF
J gene: TRBJ1-2; V gene: TRBV24-1; CDR3 length: 14; CDR3 protein: CATSDSVTNYGYTF
J gene: TRBJ2-1; V gene: TRBV14; CDR3 length: 16; CDR3 protein: CASSRLGTSSYNEQFF
J gene: TRBJ2-7; V gene: TRBV20-1; CDR3 length: 16; CDR3 protein: CSASVQAIAGRYEQYF
J gene: TRBJ2-1; V gene: TRBV3-1; CDR3 length: 15; CDR3 protein: CASSRTSGRYDEQFF
J gene: TRBJ1-2; V gene: TRBV7-6; CDR3 length: 12; CDR3 protein: CASSPAIYGYTF
J gene: TRBJ2-1; V gene: TRBV5-1; CDR3 length: 14; CDR3 protein: CASSLGASYNEQFF
J gene: TRBJ2-1; V gene: TRBV20-1; CDR3 length: 15; CDR3 protein: CSAERPGASYNEQFF
J gene: TRBJ2-1; V gene: TRBV29-1; CDR3 length: 14; CDR3 protein: CSVDFDRGYNEQFF
J gene: TRBJ1-1; V gene: TRBV6-4; CDR3 length: 13; CDR3 protein: CASSARENTEAFF
J gene: TRBJ2-7; V gene: TRBV29-1; CDR3 length: 13; CDR3 protein: CSGVGAGRGEQYF
J gene: TRBJ2-7; V gene: TRBV29-1; CDR3 length: 17; CDR3 protein: CSVEGPPGLAGAYEQYF
J gene: TRBJ1-2; V gene: TRBV7-8; CDR3 length: 15; CDR3 protein: CASSLAEDVNYGYTF
J gene: TRBJ1-1; V gene: TRBV5-6; CDR3 length: 14; CDR3 protein: CASSLEVSNTEAFF
J gene: TRBJ1-5; V gene: TRBV28; CDR3 length: 15; CDR3 protein: CASSSGTENNQPQHF
J gene: TRBJ1-5; V gene: TRBV2; CDR3 length: 14; CDR3 protein: CASSGQEARQPQHF
J gene: TRBJ1-1; V gene: TRBV4-1; CDR3 length: 14; CDR3 protein: CASAEGQFNTEAFF
J gene: TRBJ2-1; V gene: TRBV24-1; CDR3 length: 13; CDR3 protein: CATADGTYNEQFF
J gene: TRBJ1-1; V gene: TRBV13; CDR3 length: 17; CDR3 protein: CASSFFRQGIQNTEAFF
J gene: TRBJ1-3; V gene: TRBV20-1; CDR3 length: 15; CDR3 protein: CSARDRQGSGNTIYF
J gene: TRBJ2-2; V gene: TRBV9; CDR3 length: 20; CDR3 protein: CASSPIPGLAGAANTGELFF
J gene: TRBJ2-2; V gene: TRBV11-2; CDR3 length: 15; CDR3 protein: CASRHGLANTGELFF
J gene: TRBJ1-4; V gene: TRBV20-1; CDR3 length: 13; CDR3 protein: CSARTGAGEKLFF